The 18 T cell receptor beta chains below were found in one sample sequenced in a study of neurological immune-mediated disorders. Time point noted: longitudinal time-point 2. MiXCR, run by TCRdb on the 5' RACE reads, gives a single entry per CDR3 protein. The table lists fewer than 60,000 distinct CDR3 sequences, about an eighth of them singletons. Sequencing was performed on PBMCs. The origin of the receptors is a male donor with HTLV-1-associated myelopathy (HAM/TSP).

This clonotype was recorded at least ten times. The rearrangement links TRBV28 to TRBJ2-7; no definite D call. The CDR3 is 14 amino acids. Trimming pared 3 bases from V and 3 bases from J, leaving 12 bases between. CDR1 is MDHEN, CDR2 SYDVKM, per germline. CDR3 loop: CASSLAPTNYEQYF. CDR3 nucleotide sequence: TGTGCCAGCAGTTTGGCCCCGACAAACTACGAGCAGTACTTC.

This clonotype was detected many times. The chain is built from TRBV7-2 and TRBJ2-3, with TRBD1 matching 7 bases. Per germline, CDR1 SGHTA and CDR2 FQGNSA. The V segment lost 6 bases and the J segment 4 bases; nucleotides outside the gene matches: 10. The length of the CDR3 is 15 residues. DNA for the CDR3: TGTGCCAGCAGACATCAGGGGGTTGGCGCAGATACGCAGTATTTT. It codes for CASRHQGVGADTQYF. Drawing the rest from reference TRBV7-2 and TRBJ2-3, the complete variable domain is GAGVSQSPSNKVTEKGKDVELRCDPISGHTALYWYRQSLGQGLEFLIYFQGNSAPDKSGLPSDRFSAERTGGSVSTLTIQRTQQEDSAVYLCASRHQGVGADTQYFGPGTRLTVL.

This clonotype has at least ten counts. V gene TRBV20-1 combines with J gene TRBJ2-3; D might be TRBD1 or TRBD2, each matching 6 bases. The CDR3 is made up of 12 amino acids. V shed 5 bases and J shed 5 bases, with 11 bases lying between them. Germline V CDR1 and CDR2: DFQATT, SNEGSKA (reference sequence). The DNA for the CDR3 is TGCAGTGCTCCGGAGGGGGTAGATACGCAGTATTTT. Its protein is CSAPEGVDTQYF.

On this clonotype: A read error may produce the germline difference seen at one junction end. This sequence joins TRBV20-1 and TRBJ2-1, with D perhaps matching TRBD1 (5 bases). The CDR3 sequence is 15 residues long. CDR1 is DFQATT and CDR2 is SNEGSKA in the germline V gene (reference sequence). The CDR3 nucleotides are TGCAGTGCTTCTTTAGCAGGGCACTCCTACAATAAGCAGTTCTTC. It is translated as CSASLAGHSYNKQFF.

This clonotype has a count of ten or more. V and J are TRBV7-2 and TRBJ2-7, with TRBD1 identical over 7 bases. The CDR3 extends over 15 amino acids. The ends lost 6 bases at V and 2 bases at J; junction bases unmatched: 10. CDR1 is SGHTA, CDR2 FQGNSA, per germline. CDR3 region: CASSFLGTAPYEQYF. The CDR3 DNA sequence: TGTGCCAGCAGTTTTTTGGGGACAGCTCCCTACGAGCAGTACTTC.

This clonotype was observed at least ten times. The rearrangement links TRBV20-1 to TRBJ1-5; D possibly corresponds to TRBD1 (6 bases). The CDR3 is 15 amino acids. CDR1 is DFQATT, CDR2 SNEGSKA, per germline (reference sequence). The V end lost 6 bases, the J end lost 5 bases, and 20 bases lay between the germline ends. DNA of the CDR3: TGCAGTGCACCCGAACCAAGTGGGGGGCATCAGCCCCAGCATTTT. Protein sequence: CSAPEPSGGHQPQHF.

At least ten counts were recorded for this clonotype. V and J are TRBV5-8 and TRBJ2-5, with 7 positions matching TRBD1. Germline assignment: CDR1 SGHTS and CDR2 YDEGEE. The V gene end was trimmed by 8 bases and the J gene end by 2 bases; junction bases not matched to a gene: 3. This CDR3 has 12 residues. The CDR3 protein is CASWTGQETQYF. The CDR3 DNA reads as TGTGCCAGTTGGACAGGTCAAGAGACCCAGTACTTC.

This clonotype was counted ten times or more. V usage is TRBV7-2 and J usage is TRBJ2-5; 8 nucleotides agree with TRBD1. The germline V gene has CDR1 SGHTA and CDR2 FQGNSA. The CDR3 has 17 residues. After removal of 5 bases from V and 5 bases from J, the junction contained 16 bases not matched to a gene. The CDR3 nucleotides read TGTGCCAGCAGCCGGACACACGCAAGACAGGGGCAGGAGACCCAGTACTTC. This encodes CASSRTHARQGQETQYF.

As concerns this clonotype: Just one base apart from a much larger clone, this may be a read error. The chain uses TRBV20-1 and TRBJ1-1; D is ambiguous. The V gene lost 7 bases and the J gene lost 6 bases, with 15 bases spanning the gap. In germline, CDR1 is DFQATT, CDR2 SNEGSKA (reference sequence). The CDR3 extends over 12 amino acids. CDR3 DNA: TGCAGTGTCGCCGCGGGAGGCGCTGAAGCTTTCTTT. It codes for CSVAAGGAEAFF.

This clonotype was observed many times. The chain uses TRBV20-1 and TRBJ2-5; perhaps TRBD2 as D (5 bases). V lost 3 bases, J lost 2 bases, and 7 bases lay in between. CDR3 length: 12 residues. Germline V gene sequence: CDR1 DFQATT, CDR2 SNEGSKA (reference sequence). CDR3 sequence: CSASGKQETQYF. In DNA, the CDR3 is TGCAGTGCTAGCGGGAAACAAGAGACCCAGTACTTC.

The table lists this clonotype with a few counts. CDR3 in amino acids: CAISESARSNTGELFF. In DNA, the CDR3 is TGTGCCATCAGTGAGTCTGCGCGATCGAACACCGGGGAGCTGTTTTTT. The chain has TRBV10-3 and TRBJ2-2; no firm D call. V was clipped by 0 bases and J by 0 bases, with 8 bases between them. CDR3 length equals 16 residues. Germline V gives CDR1 ENHRY, CDR2 SYGVKD.

For this clonotype: The junction departs from the called germline gene at one end, perhaps through a read error. This chain joins TRBV5-6 and TRBJ2-2; D remains unclear. Germline V gene data show CDR1 as SGHDT and CDR2 as YYEEEE. The CDR3 runs 12 residues. In DNA, the CDR3 is TGTGCCAGCAGGCTTGGGTCCGGTGAGCTGTTTTTT. This translates into CASRLGSGELFF. The full variable domain, rest sourced from reference TRBV5-6 and TRBJ2-2, is DAGVTQSPTHLIKTRGQQVTLRCSPKSGHDTVSWYQQALGQGPQFIFQYYEEEERQRGNFPDRFSGHQFPNYSSELNVNALLLGDSALYLCASRLGSGELFFGEGSRLTVL.

In this sample, this clonotype turned up many times. The rearrangement joins TRBV20-1 to TRBJ2-5, with TRBD2 identical over 13 bases. V shed 3 bases and J 3 bases; nucleotides not matched to a gene: 7. The CDR3 length is 16 residues. In germline, CDR1 is DFQATT, CDR2 SNEGSKA (reference sequence). In nucleotides, the CDR3 is TGCAGTGCTAGGAAGACTAGCGGGGGGATGGAAGAGACCCAGTACTTC. This codes for CSARKTSGGMEETQYF.

This clonotype has at least ten counts. A single base separates this from a much larger clone, so it may be a read error. The chain is built from TRBV11-3 and TRBJ1-1; the D gene is possibly TRBD1 (6 bases). Germline lookup yields CDR1 SGHNT and CDR2 YENEEA. The V end was cut by 1 base, the J end by 7 bases, with 10 bases between. This CDR3 has 13 residues. The CDR3 region is CASSLGGGGEAFF. As DNA, the CDR3 is TGTGCCAGCAGCTTAGGGGGGGGCGGTGAAGCTTTCTTT.

This clonotype was observed many times. Written as DNA, the CDR3 is TGCAGTGCTAGAGACCCTTTAGGACAGGGAGACGAGCAGTACTTC. This gives the protein CSARDPLGQGDEQYF. V and J are TRBV20-1 and TRBJ2-7; TRBD1 matches 8 bases. Germline CDR1 reads DFQATT; CDR2 reads SNEGSKA (reference sequence). Germline trimming cut 0 bases from V and 5 bases from J; bases unmatched to any gene: 9. CDR3 length: 15 amino acids.

This clonotype was found many times. This rearrangement joins TRBV5-1 to TRBJ1-1, with a possible D match to TRBD1 (6 bases). The CDR3 extends over 15 amino acids. V lost 0 bases and J 1 base, leaving 10 bases between the germline ends. Per the germline V gene, CDR1 is SGHRS and CDR2 is YFSETQ. The CDR3 coding sequence is TGCGCCAGCAGCTTGGTCGGGGGCGGGAACACTGAAGCTTTCTTT. It codes for CASSLVGGGNTEAFF.

This clonotype was observed many times. This rearrangement joins TRBV5-1 to TRBJ1-4; no clear D. This CDR3 has 14 amino acids. The germline V gene encodes CDR1 SGHRS and CDR2 YFSETQ. Trimming took 0 bases from V and 8 from J, leaving 11 bases between them. The chain's CDR3 is CASSLDGVEEKLFF. In nucleotides, the CDR3 is TGCGCCAGCAGCTTGGATGGGGTAGAAGAAAAACTGTTTTTT.

This clonotype has a count of ten or more. J is TRBJ1-1 and V is TRBV27; TRBD1 matches at 7 bases. Germline lookup yields CDR1 MNHEY and CDR2 SMNVEV (reference sequence). The CDR3 has 15 residues. Unmatched junction bases numbered 6, after V lost 0 bases and J lost 5 bases. The CDR3 DNA follows: TGTGCCAGCAGTTTATCCATCGGCAGGGGGACTGAAGCTTTCTTT. This encodes CASSLSIGRGTEAFF.